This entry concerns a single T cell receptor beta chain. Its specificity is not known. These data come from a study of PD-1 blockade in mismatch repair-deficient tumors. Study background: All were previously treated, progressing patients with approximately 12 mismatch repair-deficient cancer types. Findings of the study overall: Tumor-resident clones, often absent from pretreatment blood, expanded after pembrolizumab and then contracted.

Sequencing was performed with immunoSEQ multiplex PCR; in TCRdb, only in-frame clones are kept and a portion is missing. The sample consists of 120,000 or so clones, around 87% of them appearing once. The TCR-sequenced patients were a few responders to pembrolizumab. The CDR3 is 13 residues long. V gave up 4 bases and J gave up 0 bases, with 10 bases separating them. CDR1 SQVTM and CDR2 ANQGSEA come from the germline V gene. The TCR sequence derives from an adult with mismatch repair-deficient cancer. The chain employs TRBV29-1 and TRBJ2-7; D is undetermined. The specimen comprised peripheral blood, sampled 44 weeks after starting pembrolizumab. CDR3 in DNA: TGCAGCGTTGTCTCCAGCGACTCCTACGAGCAGTACTTC. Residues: CSVVSSDSYEQYF.